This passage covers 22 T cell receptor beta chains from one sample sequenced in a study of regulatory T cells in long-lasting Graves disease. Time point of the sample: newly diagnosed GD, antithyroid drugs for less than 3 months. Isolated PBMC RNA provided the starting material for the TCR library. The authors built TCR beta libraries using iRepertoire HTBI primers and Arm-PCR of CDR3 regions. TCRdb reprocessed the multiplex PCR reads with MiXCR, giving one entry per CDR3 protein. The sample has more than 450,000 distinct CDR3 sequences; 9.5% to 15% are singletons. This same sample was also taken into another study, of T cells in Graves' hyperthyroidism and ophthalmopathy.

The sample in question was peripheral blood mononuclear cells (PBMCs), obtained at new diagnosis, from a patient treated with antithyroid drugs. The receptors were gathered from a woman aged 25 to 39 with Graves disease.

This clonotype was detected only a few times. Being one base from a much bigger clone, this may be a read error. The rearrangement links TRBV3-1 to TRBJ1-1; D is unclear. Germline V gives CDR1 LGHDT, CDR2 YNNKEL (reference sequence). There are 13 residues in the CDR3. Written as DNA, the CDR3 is TGTGCCAGCAGCCCCGACACGAACACTGAAGCTTCCTTT. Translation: CASSPDTNTEASF.

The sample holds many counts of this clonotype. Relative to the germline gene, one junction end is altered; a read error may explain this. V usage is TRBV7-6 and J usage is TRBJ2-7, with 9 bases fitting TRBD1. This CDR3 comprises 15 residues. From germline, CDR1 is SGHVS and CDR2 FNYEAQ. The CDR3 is CANSYMGQGIYEQYF. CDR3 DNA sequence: TGTGCCAACAGCTATATGGGACAGGGCATCTACGAGCAGTACTTC.

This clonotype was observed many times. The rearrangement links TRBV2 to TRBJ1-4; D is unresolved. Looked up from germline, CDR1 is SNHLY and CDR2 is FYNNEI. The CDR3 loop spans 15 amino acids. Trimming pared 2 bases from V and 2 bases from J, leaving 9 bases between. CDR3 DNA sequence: TGTGCCAGCAGTGAAACCGGAACCACTAATGAAAAACTGTTTTTT. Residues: CASSETGTTNEKLFF.

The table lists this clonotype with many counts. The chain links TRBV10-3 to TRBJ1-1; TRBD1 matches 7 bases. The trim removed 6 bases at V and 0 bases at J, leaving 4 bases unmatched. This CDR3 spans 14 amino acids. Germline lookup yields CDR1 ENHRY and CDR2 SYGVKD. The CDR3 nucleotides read TGTGCCATCAGACCGACAGGGTTGAACACTGAAGCTTTCTTT. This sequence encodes CAIRPTGLNTEAFF.

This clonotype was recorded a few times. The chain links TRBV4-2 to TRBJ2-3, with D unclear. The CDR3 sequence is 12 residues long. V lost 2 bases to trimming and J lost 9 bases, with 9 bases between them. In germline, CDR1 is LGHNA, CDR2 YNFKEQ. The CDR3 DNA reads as TGTGCCAGCAGCCAAAACGGCGTCACGCAGTATTTT. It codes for CASSQNGVTQYF.

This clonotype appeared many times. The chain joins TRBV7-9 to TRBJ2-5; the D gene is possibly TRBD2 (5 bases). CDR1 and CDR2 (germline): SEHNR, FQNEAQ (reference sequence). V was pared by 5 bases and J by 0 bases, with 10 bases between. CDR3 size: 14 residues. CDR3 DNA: TGTGCCAGCAGCGGAGGACTGAACCAAGAGACCCAGTACTTC. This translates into CASSGGLNQETQYF.

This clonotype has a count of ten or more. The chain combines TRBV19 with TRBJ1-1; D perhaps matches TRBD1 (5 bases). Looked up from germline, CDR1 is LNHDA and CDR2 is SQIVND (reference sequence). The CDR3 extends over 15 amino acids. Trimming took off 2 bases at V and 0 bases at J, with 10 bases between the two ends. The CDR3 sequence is CASSIIRQLNTEAFF. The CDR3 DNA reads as TGTGCCAGTAGTATAATCCGACAGCTGAACACTGAAGCTTTCTTT.

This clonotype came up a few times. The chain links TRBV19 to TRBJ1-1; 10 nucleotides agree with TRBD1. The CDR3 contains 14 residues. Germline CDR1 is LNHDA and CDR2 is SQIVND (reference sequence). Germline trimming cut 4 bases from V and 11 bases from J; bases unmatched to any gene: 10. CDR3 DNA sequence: TGTGCCAGTAGTACCGCCGGGACAGGGGCGCGGGCTTTCTTT. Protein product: CASSTAGTGARAFF.

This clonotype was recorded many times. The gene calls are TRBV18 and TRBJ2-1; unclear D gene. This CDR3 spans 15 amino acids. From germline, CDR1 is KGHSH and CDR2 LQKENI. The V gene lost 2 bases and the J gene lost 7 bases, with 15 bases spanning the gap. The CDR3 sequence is CASSPSNAVGNEQFF. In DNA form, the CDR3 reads TGTGCCAGCTCACCATCGAATGCCGTTGGGAATGAGCAGTTCTTC.

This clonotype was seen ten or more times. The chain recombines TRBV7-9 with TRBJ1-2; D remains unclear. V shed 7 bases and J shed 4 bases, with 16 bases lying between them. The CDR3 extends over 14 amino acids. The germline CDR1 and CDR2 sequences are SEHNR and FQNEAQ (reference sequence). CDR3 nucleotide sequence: TGTGCCAGCACCCAAGGAACTCCTGGCTATGGCTACACCTTC. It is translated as CASTQGTPGYGYTF.

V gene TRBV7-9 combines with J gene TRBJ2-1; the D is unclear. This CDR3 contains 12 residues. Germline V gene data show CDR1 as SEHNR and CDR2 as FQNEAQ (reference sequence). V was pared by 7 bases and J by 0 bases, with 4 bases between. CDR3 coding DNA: TGTGCCAGCATCGACTCCTACAATGAGCAGTTCTTC. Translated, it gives CASIDSYNEQFF.

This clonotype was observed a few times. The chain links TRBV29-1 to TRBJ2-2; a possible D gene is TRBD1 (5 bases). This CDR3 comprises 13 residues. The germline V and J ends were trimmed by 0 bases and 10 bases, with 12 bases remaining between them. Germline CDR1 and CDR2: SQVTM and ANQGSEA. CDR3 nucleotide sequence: TGCAGCGTTGAAGATGGCAGGGCTGCGGAGCTGTTTTTT. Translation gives CSVEDGRAAELFF.

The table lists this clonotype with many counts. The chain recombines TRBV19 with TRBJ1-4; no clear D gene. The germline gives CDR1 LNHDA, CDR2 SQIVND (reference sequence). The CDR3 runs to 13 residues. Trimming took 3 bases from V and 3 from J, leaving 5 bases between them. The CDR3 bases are TGTGCCAGTAGTATCGTTGCTAATGAAAAACTGTTTTTT. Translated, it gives CASSIVANEKLFF.

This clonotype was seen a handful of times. The CDR3 region has the DNA TGTGCCAGCAGTTCATACGGAAGAATAGCGGGAGAGACCCAGTACTTC. This translates into CASSSYGRIAGETQYF. The gene calls are TRBV27 and TRBJ2-5; TRBD2 aligns across 7 bases. With V trimmed by 4 bases and J by 4 bases, 12 bases remained unmatched. CDR3 length: 16 amino acids. Germline assignment: CDR1 MNHEY and CDR2 SMNVEV (reference sequence).

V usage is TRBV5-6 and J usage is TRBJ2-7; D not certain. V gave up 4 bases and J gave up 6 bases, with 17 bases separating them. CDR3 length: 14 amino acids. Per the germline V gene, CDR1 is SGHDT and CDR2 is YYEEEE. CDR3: CASSPGIGFVEQYF. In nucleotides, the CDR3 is TGTGCCAGCAGCCCCGGAATTGGTTTTGTCGAGCAGTACTTC.

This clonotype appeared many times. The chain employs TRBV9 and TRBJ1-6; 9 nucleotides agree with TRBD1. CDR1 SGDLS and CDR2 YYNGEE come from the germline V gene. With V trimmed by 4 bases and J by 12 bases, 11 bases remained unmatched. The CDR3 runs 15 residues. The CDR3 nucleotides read TGTGCCAGCAGCTCTTCGGACAGGGGACTTGGACCCCTCCACTTT. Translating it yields CASSSSDRGLGPLHF.

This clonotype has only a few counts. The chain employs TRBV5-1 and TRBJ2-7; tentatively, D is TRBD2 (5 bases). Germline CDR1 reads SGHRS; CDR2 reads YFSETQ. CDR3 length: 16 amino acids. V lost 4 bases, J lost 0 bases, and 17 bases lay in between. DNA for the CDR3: TGCGCCAGCAGCCGAAACCAAGGACTGTACTCCTACGAGCAGTACTTC. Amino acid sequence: CASSRNQGLYSYEQYF.

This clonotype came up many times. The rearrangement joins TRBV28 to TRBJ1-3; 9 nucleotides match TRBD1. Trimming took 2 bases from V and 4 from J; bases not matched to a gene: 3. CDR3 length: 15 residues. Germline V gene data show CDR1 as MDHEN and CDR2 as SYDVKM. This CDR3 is CASSLHRGLGNTIYF. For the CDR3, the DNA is TGTGCCAGCAGTTTACACAGGGGGCTGGGAAACACCATATATTTT.

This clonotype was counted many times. The CDR3 sequence: CASSILGSTSGRLGEQYF. The CDR3 DNA reads TGTGCCAGCAGTATTCTTGGGTCGACTAGCGGGAGATTGGGCGAGCAGTACTTC. The chain links TRBV27 to TRBJ2-7, with TRBD2 matching over 12 bases. The germline V gene has CDR1 MNHEY and CDR2 SMNVEV (reference sequence). Trimming cost V 5 bases and J 6 bases; bases outside gene matches: 17. The CDR3 sequence is 18 residues long.

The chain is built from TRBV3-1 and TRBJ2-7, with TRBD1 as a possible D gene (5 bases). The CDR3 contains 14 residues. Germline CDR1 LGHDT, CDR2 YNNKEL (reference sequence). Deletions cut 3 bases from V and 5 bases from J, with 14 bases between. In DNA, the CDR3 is TGTGCCAGCAGCCAGGCCAACAGGCTGGACGAGCAGTACTTC. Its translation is CASSQANRLDEQYF.

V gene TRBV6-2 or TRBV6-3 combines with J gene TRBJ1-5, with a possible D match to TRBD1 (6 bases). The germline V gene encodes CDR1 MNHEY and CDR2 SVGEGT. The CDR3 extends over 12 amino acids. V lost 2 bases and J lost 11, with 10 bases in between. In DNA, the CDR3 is TGTGCCAGCAGTTACCGGGACAAAACCCAGCATTTT. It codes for CASSYRDKTQHF.

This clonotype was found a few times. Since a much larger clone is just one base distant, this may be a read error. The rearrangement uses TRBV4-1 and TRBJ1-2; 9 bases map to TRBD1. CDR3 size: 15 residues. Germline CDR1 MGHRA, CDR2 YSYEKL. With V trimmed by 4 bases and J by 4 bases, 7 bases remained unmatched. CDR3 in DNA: TGCGCCAGCAGCCGAGGACAGGGGCTGGGCTATGGCTACACCTTC. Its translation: CASSRGQGLGYGYTF.